Ten or more counts support the clone carrying this T cell receptor (beta chain). This sample was taken from a study of Graves' ophthalmopathy and Graves' hyperthyroidism. Germline V gene lookup returns CDR1 SGHRS and CDR2 YFSETQ. The V and J ends lost 0 bases and 1 base respectively, with 7 bases between them. The CDR3 covers 14 residues. Amplification from RNA transcripts yielded the TCR beta CDR3 regions. A first-round RT-PCR used HTBI primers, followed by a second-round multiplex PCR. In TCRdb, the multiplex PCR reads were re-called with MiXCR into one record per CDR3 protein. The sample has about 220,000 distinct CDR3 sequences; under 25% are singletons.

This chain uses TRBV5-1 with TRBJ1-1; D is unclear. This TCR came from a woman in her fifties or sixties with Graves' ophthalmopathy. The sample comprised peripheral blood. Written as DNA, the CDR3 is TGCGCCAGCAGCTTGGTAGACCAGAACACTGAAGCTTTCTTT. Its translation is CASSLVDQNTEAFF. The variable domain in full, with the rest retrieved from reference TRBV5-1 and TRBJ1-1, is KAGVTQTPRYLIKTRGQQVTLSCSPISGHRSVSWYQQTPGQGLQFLFEYFSETQRNKGNFPGRFSGRQFSNSRSEMNVSTLELGDSALYLCASSLVDQNTEAFFGQGTRLTVV.